These 3 T cell receptor beta chains originate from one sample sequenced in a study of blood T cells in healthy people across ages. A second PCR of about 7 to 12 cycles used a sample-barcoded 5' primer and a J-beta primer mix. One entry per CDR3 protein, called by TCRdb with MiXCR from the 5' RACE reads. The table has 950,000 to 1,200,000 distinct CDR3 sequences, 35% to 40% seen once; the top ten hold 10% to 15%. The sample taken for sequencing was blood. The receptors here all came from a man aged 18 to 30 in good health.

This clonotype was seen more than once but under ten times. The chain employs TRBV12-3 or TRBV12-4 and TRBJ1-2, with D unresolved. The CDR3 is 11 amino acids. V was trimmed by 5 bases and J by 13 bases, leaving 14 bases between them. Here the CDR3 reads CASSPGPVVTF. CDR3 in DNA: TGTGCCAGCAGTCCAGGACCGGTGGTCACCTTC.

This clonotype was seen just once. V is TRBV12-3 or TRBV12-4 and J is TRBJ1-4; D is unclear. V was shortened by 6 bases and J by 3 bases, with 14 bases between the two germline ends. This CDR3 is built from 15 residues. The CDR3 DNA reads TGTGCCAGCAGGTACCAGGAGGGAGCTAATGAAAAACTGTTTTTT. It yields the protein CASRYQEGANEKLFF.

This clonotype was found a few times. The chain's CDR3 is CASSSERGRYREKLFF. The CDR3 DNA sequence: TGTGCCAGCAGTTCCGAGAGGGGGCGTTACCGAGAAAAACTGTTTTTT. The rearrangement links TRBV28 to TRBJ1-4; 7 bases are shared with TRBD1. CDR1 and CDR2 from the germline V gene are MDHEN and SYDVKM. This CDR3 comprises 16 residues. Germline trimming cut 4 bases from V and 8 bases from J; bases unmatched to any gene: 13. Drawing the rest from reference TRBV28 and TRBJ1-4, the complete variable domain is DVKVTQSSRYLVKRTGEKVFLECVQDMDHENMFWYRQDPGLGLRLIYFSYDVKMKEKGDIPEGYSVSREKKERFSLILESASTNQTSMYLCASSSERGRYREKLFFGSGTQLSVL.